This TCR beta chain came from a study of CD8 T cells in ankylosing spondylitis. Overall study results and limits: Disease-linked clones bore a CD8+ phenotype and were relatively rare in peripheral blood. Reportedly, disease-linked clones are significantly enriched in ankylosing spondylitis patients' matched synovial fluid. Blood of patients with ankylosing spondylitis appeared to be characterized by a TCR beta motif of several highly homologous variants.

This clonotype came up a few times. Its antigen is still unknown. V lost 6 bases to trimming and J lost 5 bases, with 17 bases between them. Germline values: CDR1 MNHEY, CDR2 SVGEGT. This CDR3 is built from 14 residues. In making TCR beta libraries, quantitative 5'-RACE with molecular barcodes was used. MiXCR, run by TCRdb on the 5' RACE reads, gives a single entry per CDR3 protein. The profile covers about 100,000 distinct CDR3 sequences, with 20% to 30% appearing a single time and over 9% taken by the ten largest. Sequenced sample: synovial fluid, either unsorted or a sorted T cell fraction (not recorded which). The rearrangement uses TRBV6-2 or TRBV6-3 and TRBJ2-7, with D tentatively TRBD2 (5 bases). The TCR was taken from a male donor with ankylosing spondylitis. CDR3 loop: CASRPPGLADEQYF. In nucleotides, the CDR3 is TGTGCCAGCAGGCCACCCGGACTGGCCGACGAGCAGTACTTC.